This T cell receptor beta chain was obtained from a study of T cell responses to AZD1222 COVID-19 vaccine. V shed 3 bases and J 5 bases; nucleotides not matched to a gene: 15. Per the germline V gene, CDR1 is LNHDA and CDR2 is SQIVND (reference sequence). The CDR3 is 17 residues long. This clone was observed a handful of times. Libraries were prepared by immunoSEQ multiplex PCR; TCRdb keeps only in-frame clonotypes and omits some of them. The sample records 95,000 to 150,000 clones, around 90% being singletons. The source of this sequence is an adult who received the MenACWY meningococcal vaccine as a control. The gene calls are TRBV19 and TRBJ2-5, with 7 bases that match TRBD1. The input for sequencing was peripheral blood, taken 28 days after the second dose of the MenACWY control vaccine. The CDR3 bases are TGTGCCAGTAGTATCCTCCCCGTGGGACAGTCCAAGGAGACCCAGTACTTC. This encodes CASSILPVGQSKETQYF.